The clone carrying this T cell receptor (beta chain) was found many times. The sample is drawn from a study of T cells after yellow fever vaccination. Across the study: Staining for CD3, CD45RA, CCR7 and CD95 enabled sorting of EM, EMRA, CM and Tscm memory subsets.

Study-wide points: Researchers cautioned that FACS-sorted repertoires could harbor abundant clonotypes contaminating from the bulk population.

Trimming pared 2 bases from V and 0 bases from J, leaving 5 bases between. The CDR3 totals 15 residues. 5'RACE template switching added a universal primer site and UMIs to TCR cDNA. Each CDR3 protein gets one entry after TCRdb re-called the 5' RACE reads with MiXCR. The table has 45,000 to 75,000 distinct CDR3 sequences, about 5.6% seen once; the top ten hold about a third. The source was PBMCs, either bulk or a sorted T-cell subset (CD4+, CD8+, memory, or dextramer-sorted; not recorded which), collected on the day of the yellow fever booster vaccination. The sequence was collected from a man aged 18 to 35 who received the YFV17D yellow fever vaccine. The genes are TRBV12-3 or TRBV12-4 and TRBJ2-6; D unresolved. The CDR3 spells CASSLWLSGANVLTF. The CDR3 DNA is TGTGCCAGCAGTTTATGGCTCTCTGGGGCCAACGTCCTGACTTTC.